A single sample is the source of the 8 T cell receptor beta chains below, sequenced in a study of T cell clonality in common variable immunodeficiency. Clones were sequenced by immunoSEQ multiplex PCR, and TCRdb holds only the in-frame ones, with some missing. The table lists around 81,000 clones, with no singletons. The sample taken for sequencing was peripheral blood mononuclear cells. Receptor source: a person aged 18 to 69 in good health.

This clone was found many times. CDR3 protein: CASSLGQGSTDTQYF. The sequenced part of the CDR3 DNA is TGTGCCAGCAGCCTCGGACAGGGGAGCACAGATACG. The V and J genes are TRBV7-3 and TRBJ2-3; 9 nucleotides match TRBD1. The observed sequence ends 3 residues before the CDR3 terminus, with the missing tail filled in from the germline J gene. With V trimmed by 5 bases and J by 0 bases, 3 bases remained unmatched. The CDR3 totals 15 residues. The germline V gene has CDR1 SGHTA and CDR2 FQGTGA.

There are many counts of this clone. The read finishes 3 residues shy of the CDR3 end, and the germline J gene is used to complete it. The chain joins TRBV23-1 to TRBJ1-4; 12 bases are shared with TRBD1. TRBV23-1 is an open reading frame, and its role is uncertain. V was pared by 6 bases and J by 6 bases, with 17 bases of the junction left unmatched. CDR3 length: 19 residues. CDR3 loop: CASRPPGQGARKGDEKLFF. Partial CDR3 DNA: TGCGCCAGCAGACCCCCGGGACAGGGGGCTCGCAAGGGTGATGAAAAA.

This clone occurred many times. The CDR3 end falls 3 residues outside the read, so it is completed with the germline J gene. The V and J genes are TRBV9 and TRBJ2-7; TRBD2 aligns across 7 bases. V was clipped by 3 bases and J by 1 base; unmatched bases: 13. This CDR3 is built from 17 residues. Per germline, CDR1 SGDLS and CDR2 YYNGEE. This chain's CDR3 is CASSESLISSGSYEQYF. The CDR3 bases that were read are TGTGCCAGCAGCGAGTCCCTCATATCTAGCGGATCCTACGAG.

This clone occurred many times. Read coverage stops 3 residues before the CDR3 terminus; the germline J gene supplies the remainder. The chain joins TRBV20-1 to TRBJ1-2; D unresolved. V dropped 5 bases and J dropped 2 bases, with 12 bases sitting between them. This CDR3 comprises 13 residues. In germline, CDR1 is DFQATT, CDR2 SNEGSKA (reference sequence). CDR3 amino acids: CSALRVPNYGYTF. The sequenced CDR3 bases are TGCAGTGCTCTCAGAGTTCCGAACTATGGC.

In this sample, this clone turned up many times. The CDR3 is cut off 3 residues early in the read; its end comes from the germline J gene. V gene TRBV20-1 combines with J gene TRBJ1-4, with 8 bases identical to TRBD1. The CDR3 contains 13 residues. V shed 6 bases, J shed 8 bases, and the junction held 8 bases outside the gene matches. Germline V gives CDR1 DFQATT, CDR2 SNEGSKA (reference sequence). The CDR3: CSAQRTGLEKLFF. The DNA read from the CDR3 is TGCAGTGCCCAGCGGACAGGGTTAGAAAAA.

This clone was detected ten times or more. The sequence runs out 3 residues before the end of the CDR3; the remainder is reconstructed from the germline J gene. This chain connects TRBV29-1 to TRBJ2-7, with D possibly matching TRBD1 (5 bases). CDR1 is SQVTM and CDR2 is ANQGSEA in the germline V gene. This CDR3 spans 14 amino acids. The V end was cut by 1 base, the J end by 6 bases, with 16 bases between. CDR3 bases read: TGCAGCGTTGAAGTGGACAAGCAGTCGGTCGAG. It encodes CSVEVDKQSVE. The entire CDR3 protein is CSVEVDKQSVEQYF.

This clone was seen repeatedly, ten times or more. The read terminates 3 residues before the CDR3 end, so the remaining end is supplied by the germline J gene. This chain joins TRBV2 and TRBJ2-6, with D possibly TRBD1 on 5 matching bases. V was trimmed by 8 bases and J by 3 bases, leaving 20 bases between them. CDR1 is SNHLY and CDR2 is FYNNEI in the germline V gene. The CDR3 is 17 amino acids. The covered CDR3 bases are TGTGCCAGCGCCCGACAGAGACCTTCTGTTGGGGCCAACGTC. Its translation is CASARQRPSVGANV. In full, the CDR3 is CASARQRPSVGANVLTF.

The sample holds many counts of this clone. The covered CDR3 bases are TGTGCCAGCAGCTTATCTTCCTTGAACACCGGGGAG. Protein: CASSLSSLNTGE. The full-length CDR3 reads as CASSLSSLNTGELFF. The chain links TRBV7-2 to TRBJ2-2; D is uncertain. The read finishes 3 residues shy of the CDR3 end, and the germline J gene is used to complete it. Trimming shortened V by 2 bases and J by 1 base, and 8 bases separated the two germline ends. The germline V gene has CDR1 SGHTA and CDR2 FQGNSA. The CDR3 contains 15 residues.